The present T cell receptor beta chain was sequenced within a study of blood T cell repertoires in COVID-19. Study in general: Spain, Italy and the United States supplied samples that represented acute and convalescent COVID-19. The cDNA or gDNA used as material had been derived from T cells, B-cell-depleted T cells, or PBMCs.

The CDR3 is 16 residues long. Germline V gene sequence: CDR1 LGHDT, CDR2 YNNKEL (reference sequence). The trim removed 0 bases at V and 5 bases at J, leaving 4 bases unmatched. How the authors handled the data: It was from reference gene primer amplification that nucleated cell counts were estimated. Profiled with immunoSEQ multiplex PCR; TCRdb holds only in-frame clones, not every one. D and trimming come from the DNA, and the V and J calls and clone size come from that table. This sample carries 200,000 to 250,000 clones, about 83% of them seen once, and the ten largest clones take approximately 8%.

The chain joins TRBV3-1 (or the pseudogene TRBV3-2) to TRBJ2-5, with 12 bases matching TRBD2. This clonotype was sampled from a woman between 50 and 59 years old with active or convalescent COVID-19. What was sequenced was peripheral blood. The DNA for the CDR3 is TGTGCCAGCAGCCAAGATCGTCTAGCGGGGGGGGAGACCCAGTACTTC. This gives the protein CASSQDRLAGGETQYF.